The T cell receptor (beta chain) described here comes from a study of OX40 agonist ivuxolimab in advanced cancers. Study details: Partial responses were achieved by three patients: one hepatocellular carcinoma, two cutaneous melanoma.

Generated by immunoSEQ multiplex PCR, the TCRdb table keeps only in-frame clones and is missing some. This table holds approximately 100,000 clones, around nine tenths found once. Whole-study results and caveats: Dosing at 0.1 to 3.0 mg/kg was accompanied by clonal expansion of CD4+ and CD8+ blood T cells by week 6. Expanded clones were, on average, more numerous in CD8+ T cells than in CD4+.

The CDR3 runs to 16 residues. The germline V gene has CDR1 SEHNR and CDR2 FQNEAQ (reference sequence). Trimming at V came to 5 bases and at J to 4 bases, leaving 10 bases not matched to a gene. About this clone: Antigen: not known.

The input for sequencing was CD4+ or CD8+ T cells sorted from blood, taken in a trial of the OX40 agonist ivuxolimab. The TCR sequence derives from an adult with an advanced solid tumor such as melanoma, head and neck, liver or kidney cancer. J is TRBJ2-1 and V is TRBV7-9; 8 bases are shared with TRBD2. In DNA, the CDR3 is TGTGCCAGCAGCGCCCATCTAGCGGGCGCTTACAATGAGCAGTTCTTC. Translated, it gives CASSAHLAGAYNEQFF.